This TCR beta chain was documented in a study of blood T cells in healthy people across ages. Healthy individuals of Caucasian origin from Russia, aged roughly 6 to 100, served as donors. Investigators took approximately 9.4 milliliters of peripheral blood from every donor. Germline CDR1 is SGDLS and CDR2 is YYNGEE. With 3 bases clipped from V and 1 base from J, the junction kept 6 bases outside the gene matches. The CDR3 runs 15 residues. Study observations and caveats: There were more naive CD4+ cells and higher diversity in long-lived donors than in aged donors.

This clonotype occurred a few times. What it binds is not known. PCR was performed a second time for roughly 6 to 12 cycles using a sample-barcoded 5' primer and a J-beta primer mix. TCRdb re-called the 5' RACE reads with MiXCR, one entry per CDR3 protein. The profile shows 1.5 million to 2 million distinct CDR3 sequences, under 30% of them singletons. The sequence was collected from a woman aged 25 to 45 in good health. The rearrangement uses TRBV9 and TRBJ1-2; 7 bases fit TRBD1. Material for sequencing was blood. CDR3 sequence (DNA): TGTGCCAGCAGCGCCCAGACAGGGAGTAACTATGGCTACACCTTC. It specifies CASSAQTGSNYGYTF.